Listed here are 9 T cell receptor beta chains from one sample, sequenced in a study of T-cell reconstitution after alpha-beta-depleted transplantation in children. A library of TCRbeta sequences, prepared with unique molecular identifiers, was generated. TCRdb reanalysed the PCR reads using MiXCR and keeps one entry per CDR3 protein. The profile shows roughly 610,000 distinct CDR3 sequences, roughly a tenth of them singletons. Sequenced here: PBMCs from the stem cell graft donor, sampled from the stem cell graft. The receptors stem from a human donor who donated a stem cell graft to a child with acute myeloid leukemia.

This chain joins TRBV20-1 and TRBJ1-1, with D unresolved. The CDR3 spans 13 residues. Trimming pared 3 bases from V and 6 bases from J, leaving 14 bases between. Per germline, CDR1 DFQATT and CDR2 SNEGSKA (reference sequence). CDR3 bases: TGCAGTGCTAGGTGGGATCGTTACGCTGAAGCTTTCTTT. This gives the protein CSARWDRYAEAFF.

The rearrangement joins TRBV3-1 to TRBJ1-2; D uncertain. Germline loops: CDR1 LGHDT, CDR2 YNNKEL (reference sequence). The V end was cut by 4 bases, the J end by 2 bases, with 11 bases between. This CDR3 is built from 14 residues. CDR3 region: CASSPQGLNYGYTF. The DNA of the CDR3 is TGTGCCAGCAGCCCACAAGGACTCAACTATGGCTACACCTTC.

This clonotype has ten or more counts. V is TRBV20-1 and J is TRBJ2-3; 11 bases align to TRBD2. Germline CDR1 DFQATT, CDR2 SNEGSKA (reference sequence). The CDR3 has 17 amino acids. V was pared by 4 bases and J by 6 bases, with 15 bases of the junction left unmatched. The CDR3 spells CSAMGVAGGPSTDTQYF. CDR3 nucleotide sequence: TGCAGTGCTATGGGCGTAGCGGGAGGGCCCTCTACGGATACGCAGTATTTT.

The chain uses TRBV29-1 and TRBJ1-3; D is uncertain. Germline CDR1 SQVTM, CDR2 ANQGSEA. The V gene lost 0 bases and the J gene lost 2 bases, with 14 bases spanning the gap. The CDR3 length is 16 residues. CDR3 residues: CSVEDLFRGPGNTIYF. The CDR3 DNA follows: TGCAGCGTTGAAGATCTTTTCCGTGGACCTGGAAACACCATATATTTT.

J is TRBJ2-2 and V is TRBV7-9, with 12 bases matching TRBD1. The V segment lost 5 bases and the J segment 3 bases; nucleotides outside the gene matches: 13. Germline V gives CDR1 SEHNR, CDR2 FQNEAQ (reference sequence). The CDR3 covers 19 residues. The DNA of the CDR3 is TGTGCCAGCAGCCCTCTTTCCGGGACAGGGGGCGGCCACACCGGGGAGCTGTTTTTT. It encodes CASSPLSGTGGGHTGELFF.

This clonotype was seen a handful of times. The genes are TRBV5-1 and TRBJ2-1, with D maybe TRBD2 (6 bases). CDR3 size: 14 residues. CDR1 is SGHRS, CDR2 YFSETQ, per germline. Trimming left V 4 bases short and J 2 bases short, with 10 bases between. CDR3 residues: CASSRDSPYNEQFF. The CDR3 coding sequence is TGCGCCAGCAGCCGGGACTCACCCTACAATGAGCAGTTCTTC.

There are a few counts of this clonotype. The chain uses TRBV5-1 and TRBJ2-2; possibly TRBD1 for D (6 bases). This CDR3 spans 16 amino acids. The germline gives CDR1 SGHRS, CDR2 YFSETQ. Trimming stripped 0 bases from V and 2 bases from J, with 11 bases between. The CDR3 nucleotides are TGCGCCAGCAGCTTGGAAGGACAGCAAAACACCGGGGAGCTGTTTTTT. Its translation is CASSLEGQQNTGELFF.

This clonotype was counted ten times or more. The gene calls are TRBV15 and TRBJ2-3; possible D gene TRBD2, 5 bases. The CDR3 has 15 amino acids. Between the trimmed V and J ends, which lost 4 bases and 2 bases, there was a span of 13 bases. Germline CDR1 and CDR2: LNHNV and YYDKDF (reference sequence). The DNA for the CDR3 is TGTGCCACCAGCAAGAGGGTCGGGGACACAGATACGCAGTATTTT. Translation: CATSKRVGDTDTQYF.

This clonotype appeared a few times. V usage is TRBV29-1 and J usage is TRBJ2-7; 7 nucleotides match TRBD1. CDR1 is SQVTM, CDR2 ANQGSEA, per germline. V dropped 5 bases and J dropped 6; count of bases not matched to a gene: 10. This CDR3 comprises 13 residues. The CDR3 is CSVSTGMFGEQYF. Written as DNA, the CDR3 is TGCAGCGTTTCGACAGGGATGTTTGGCGAGCAGTACTTC.